This T cell receptor beta chain comes out of a study of CD8 T cells in ankylosing spondylitis. General observations from the study: Apparently characteristic of ankylosing spondylitis blood was a TCR beta motif (fewer than ten highly homologous variants).

The CDR3 covers 15 residues. Trimming stripped 6 bases from V and 5 bases from J, with 19 bases between. From germline, CDR1 is SGHVS and CDR2 FQNEAQ. MiXCR, run by TCRdb on the 5' RACE reads, gives a single entry per CDR3 protein. The sample contains hundreds of thousands of distinct CDR3 sequences, around 20% of which appear only once. This clonotype was recorded at least ten times. Its antigen remains unknown. Sequencing was performed on blood, either unsorted or a sorted T cell fraction (not recorded which). The chain combines TRBV7-8 with TRBJ2-5; the D call may be TRBD1 or TRBD2 (5 bases each). The clonotype comes from a female donor with ankylosing spondylitis or in good health (not recorded which). CDR3 nucleotides: TGTGCCAGCAGTCCGGGACGGACTTTCCGGGAGACCCAGTACTTC. Protein product: CASSPGRTFRETQYF.